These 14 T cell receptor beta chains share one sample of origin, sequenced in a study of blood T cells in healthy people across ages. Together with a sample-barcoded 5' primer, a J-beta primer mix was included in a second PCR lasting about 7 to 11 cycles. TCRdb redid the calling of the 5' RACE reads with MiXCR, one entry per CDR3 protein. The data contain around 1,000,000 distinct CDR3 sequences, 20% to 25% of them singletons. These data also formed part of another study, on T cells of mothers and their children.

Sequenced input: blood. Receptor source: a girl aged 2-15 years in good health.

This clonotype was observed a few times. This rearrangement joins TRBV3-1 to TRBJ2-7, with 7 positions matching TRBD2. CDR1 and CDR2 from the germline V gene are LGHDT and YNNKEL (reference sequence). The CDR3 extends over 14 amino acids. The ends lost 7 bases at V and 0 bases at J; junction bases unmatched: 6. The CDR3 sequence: CASIFLAGSYEQYF. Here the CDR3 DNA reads TGTGCCAGCATCTTTTTAGCGGGCTCCTACGAGCAGTACTTC.

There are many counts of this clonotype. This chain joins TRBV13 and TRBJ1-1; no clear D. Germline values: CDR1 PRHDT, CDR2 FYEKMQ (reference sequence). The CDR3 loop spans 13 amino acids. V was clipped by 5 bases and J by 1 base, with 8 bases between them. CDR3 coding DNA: TGTGCCAGCAGCCCTCCAGGGAACACTGAAGCTTTCTTT. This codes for CASSPPGNTEAFF.

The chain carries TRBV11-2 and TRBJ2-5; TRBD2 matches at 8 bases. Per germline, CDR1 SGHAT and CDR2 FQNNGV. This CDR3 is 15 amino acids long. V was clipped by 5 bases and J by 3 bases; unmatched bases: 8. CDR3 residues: CASSVGTSRKETQYF. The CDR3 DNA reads TGTGCCAGCAGCGTCGGGACTAGTCGCAAAGAGACCCAGTACTTC.

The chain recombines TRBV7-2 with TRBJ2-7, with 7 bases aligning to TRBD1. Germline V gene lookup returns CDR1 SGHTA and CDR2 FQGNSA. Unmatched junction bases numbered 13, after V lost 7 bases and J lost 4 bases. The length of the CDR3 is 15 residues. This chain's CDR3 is CASTLPSTGKYEQYF. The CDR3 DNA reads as TGTGCCAGCACCCTACCGTCGACAGGGAAGTACGAGCAGTACTTC.

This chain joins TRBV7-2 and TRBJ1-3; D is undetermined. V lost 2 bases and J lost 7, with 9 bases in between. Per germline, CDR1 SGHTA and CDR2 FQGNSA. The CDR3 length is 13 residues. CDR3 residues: CASSLPPFNTIYF. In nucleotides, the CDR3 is TGTGCCAGCAGCTTACCTCCATTTAACACCATATATTTT.

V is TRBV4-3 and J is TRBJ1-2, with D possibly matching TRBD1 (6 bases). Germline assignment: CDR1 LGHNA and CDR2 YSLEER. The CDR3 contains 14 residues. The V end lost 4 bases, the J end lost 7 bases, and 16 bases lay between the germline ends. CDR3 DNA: TGCGCCAGCAGCCCCGGGACAAACAAGGGTGGCTACACCTTC. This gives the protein CASSPGTNKGGYTF.

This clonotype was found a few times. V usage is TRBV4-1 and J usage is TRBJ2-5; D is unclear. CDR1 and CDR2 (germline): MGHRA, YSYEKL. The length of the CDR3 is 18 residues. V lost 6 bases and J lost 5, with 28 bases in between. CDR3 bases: TGCGCCAGCAGTCCCGCTTTTGATTTGGGCCTTATTTTGGAGACCCAGTACTTC. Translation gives CASSPAFDLGLILETQYF.

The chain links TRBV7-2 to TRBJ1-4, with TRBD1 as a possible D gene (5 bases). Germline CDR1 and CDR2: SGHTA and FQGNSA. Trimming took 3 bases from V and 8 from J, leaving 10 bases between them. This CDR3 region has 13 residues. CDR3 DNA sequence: TGTGCCAGCAGCTTTTCAGGGACCGAAAAACTGTTTTTT. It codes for CASSFSGTEKLFF.

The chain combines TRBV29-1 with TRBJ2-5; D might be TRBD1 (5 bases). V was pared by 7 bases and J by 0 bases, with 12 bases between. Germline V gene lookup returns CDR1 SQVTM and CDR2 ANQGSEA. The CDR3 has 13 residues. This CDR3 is CSALDRYQETQYF. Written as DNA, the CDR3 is TGCAGCGCACTCGACAGATACCAAGAGACCCAGTACTTC. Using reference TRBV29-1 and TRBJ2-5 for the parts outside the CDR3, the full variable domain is SAVISQKPSRDICQRGTSLTIQCQVDSQVTMMFWYRQQPGQSLTLIATANQGSEATYESGFVIDKFPISRPNLTFSTLTVSNMSPEDSSIYLCSALDRYQETQYFGPGTRLLVL.

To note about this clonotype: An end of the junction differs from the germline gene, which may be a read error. The CDR3 protein is CATSAGYQEAQYF. The CDR3 DNA is TGTGCCACCAGTGCGGGCTACCAAGAGGCCCAGTACTTC. This chain connects TRBV24-1 to TRBJ2-1; D uncertain. The end of the DNA is better explained by TRBJ2-5, so the J call may be wrong. Germline lookup yields CDR1 KGHDR and CDR2 SFDVKD. The CDR3 is 13 residues long.

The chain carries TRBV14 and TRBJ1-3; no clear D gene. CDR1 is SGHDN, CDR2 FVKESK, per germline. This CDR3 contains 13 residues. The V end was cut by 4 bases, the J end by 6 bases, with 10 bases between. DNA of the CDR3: TGTGCCAGCAGCCCTTCCCAATCAAACACCATATATTTT. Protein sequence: CASSPSQSNTIYF.

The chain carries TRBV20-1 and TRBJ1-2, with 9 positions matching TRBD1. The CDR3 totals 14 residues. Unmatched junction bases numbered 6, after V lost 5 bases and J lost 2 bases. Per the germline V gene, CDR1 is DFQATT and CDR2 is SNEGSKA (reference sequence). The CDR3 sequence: CSASAGTGNYGYTF. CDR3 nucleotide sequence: TGCAGTGCTTCAGCAGGGACAGGGAACTATGGCTACACCTTC.

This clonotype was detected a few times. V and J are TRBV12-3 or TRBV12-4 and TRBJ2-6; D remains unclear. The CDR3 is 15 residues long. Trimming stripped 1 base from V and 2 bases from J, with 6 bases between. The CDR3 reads CASSLVNPGANVLTF. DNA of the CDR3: TGTGCCAGCAGTTTAGTTAATCCTGGGGCCAACGTCCTGACTTTC.

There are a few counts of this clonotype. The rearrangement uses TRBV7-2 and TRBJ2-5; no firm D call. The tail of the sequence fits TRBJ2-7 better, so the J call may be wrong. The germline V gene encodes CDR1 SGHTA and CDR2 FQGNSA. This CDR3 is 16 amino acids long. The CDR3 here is CASSLDFGPTIYEQYF. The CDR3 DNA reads TGTGCCAGCAGCTTAGATTTCGGTCCTACTATTTACGAGCAGTACTTC.